One TCR beta chain is described in this entry. Trimming left V 1 base short and J 2 bases short, with 6 bases between. CDR3 length: 14 residues. CDR1 and CDR2 (germline): LGHDT, YNNKEL (reference sequence). Via MiXCR, TCRdb re-called the reads, giving one row per CDR3 protein. The table has some 150,000 distinct CDR3 sequences, around 20% seen once. The source of the sample is a study of T cell repertoires in cytomegalovirus infection. The sequenced sample was PBMCs. This receptor was taken from a human donor in good health (CMV status not recorded). Some clones in this sample may be carry-over from other donors' samples. The V gene is TRBV3-1, the J gene TRBJ1-3; the D gene is possibly TRBD1 (6 bases). This chain's CDR3 is CASSQGQAGNTIYF. DNA for the CDR3: TGTGCCAGCAGCCAAGGACAGGCTGGAAACACCATATATTTT.